The sequence of this TCR beta chain was determined in a study of T cells after yellow fever vaccination. The CDR3 has 18 amino acids. TCRdb analysed the 5' RACE reads with MiXCR anew, one entry per CDR3 protein. The table records about 330,000 distinct CDR3 sequences, around 7.3% of them present only once. This clonotype was observed a handful of times. The sequence was obtained from a man aged 18 to 30 who received the YFV17D yellow fever vaccine. The V gene is TRBV12-3 or TRBV12-4, the J gene TRBJ2-2, with D perhaps matching TRBD1 (6 bases). Specimen: PBMCs, collected around 45 days after the first yellow fever vaccination. The CDR3 DNA sequence: TGTACCTTCAGTTTAGCCCTGATGCCGACAGGCCAGACCGGGGAGCTGTTTTTT. Protein: CTFSLALMPTGQTGELFF.